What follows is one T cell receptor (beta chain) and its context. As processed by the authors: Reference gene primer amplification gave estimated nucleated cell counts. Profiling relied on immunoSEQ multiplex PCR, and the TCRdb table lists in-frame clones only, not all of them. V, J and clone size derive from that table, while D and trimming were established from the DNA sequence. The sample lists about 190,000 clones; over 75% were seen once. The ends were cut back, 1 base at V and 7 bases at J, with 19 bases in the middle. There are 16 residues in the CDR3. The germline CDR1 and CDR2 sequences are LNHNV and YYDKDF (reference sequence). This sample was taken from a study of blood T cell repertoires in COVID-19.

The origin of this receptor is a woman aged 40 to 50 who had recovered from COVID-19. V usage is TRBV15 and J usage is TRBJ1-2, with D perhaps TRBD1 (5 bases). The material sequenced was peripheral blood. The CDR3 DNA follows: TGTGCCACCAGCAGAGTTAAGGGGCGCTTTTACCCTGGCTACACCTTC. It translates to CATSRVKGRFYPGYTF.